Following are 25 T cell receptor beta chains from one sample sequenced in a study of T cell repertoires in cytomegalovirus infection. Using its own MiXCR run on the reads, TCRdb lists one record per CDR3 protein. The sample consists of about 200,000 distinct CDR3 sequences, approximately 9.7% of them appearing once. The material sequenced was PBMCs. These TCRs come from a human donor in good health (CMV status not recorded). Some clones in this sample may be carry-over from other donors' samples.

CDR3 amino acids: CASSTWRSSGGPEKTQYF. The CDR3 region has the DNA TGTGCCAGTAGTACCTGGCGTTCTAGCGGGGGCCCGGAAAAGACCCAGTACTTC. The chain recombines TRBV19 with TRBJ2-5; 10 bases fit TRBD2. CDR1 is LNHDA and CDR2 is SQIVND in the germline V gene (reference sequence). The length of the CDR3 is 18 residues. After removal of 4 bases from V and 6 bases from J, the junction contained 17 bases not matched to a gene.

The genes are TRBV12-3 or TRBV12-4 and TRBJ1-1; weak D call: TRBD1 (5 bases). V lost 3 bases to trimming and J lost 5 bases, with 10 bases between them. This CDR3 comprises 13 residues. CDR3 sequence reads: CASSFPGLTEAFF. CDR3 coding DNA: TGTGCCAGCAGTTTTCCGGGGCTTACTGAAGCTTTCTTT.

The table lists this clonotype with many counts. This sequence joins TRBV28 and TRBJ2-1, with 9 bases identical to TRBD2. Germline V CDR1 and CDR2: MDHEN, SYDVKM. The V gene end was trimmed by 2 bases and the J gene end by 4 bases; junction bases not matched to a gene: 9. The CDR3 has 17 residues. The CDR3 reads CASSLLAGGRGYNEQFF. CDR3 in DNA: TGTGCCAGCAGTTTACTGGCGGGGGGGCGGGGATACAATGAGCAGTTCTTC.

This clonotype was seen many times. The CDR3 sequence is CASSEAVRDGSPLHF. The CDR3 nucleotides are TGTGCCAGCAGTGAAGCGGTCAGGGACGGATCACCCCTCCACTTT. The rearrangement joins TRBV2 to TRBJ1-6; possible D gene TRBD1, 5 bases. Germline V gene lookup returns CDR1 SNHLY and CDR2 FYNNEI. This CDR3 is built from 15 residues. V shed 0 bases and J shed 10 bases, with 13 bases lying between them.

This clonotype was recorded a few times. CDR3 amino acids: CSARLANPNTEAFF. In DNA, the CDR3 is TGCAGTGCTAGATTGGCAAACCCAAACACTGAAGCTTTCTTT. The chain recombines TRBV20-1 with TRBJ1-1; D remains ambiguous. The CDR3 spans 14 residues. Between the trimmed V and J ends, which lost 2 bases and 2 bases, there was a span of 12 bases. From germline, CDR1 is DFQATT and CDR2 SNEGSKA (reference sequence).

The V and J genes are TRBV12-3 or TRBV12-4 and TRBJ1-5; D gene ambiguous. The CDR3 runs 13 residues. Trimming removed 4 bases from V and 5 bases from J, with 9 bases in between. The CDR3 DNA reads as TGTGCCAGCAGTTCCTTCGGCGATCAGCCCCAGCATTTT. It translates to CASSSFGDQPQHF.

This chain joins TRBV28 and TRBJ1-1; D gene uncertain. CDR3 size: 13 residues. The germline V gene has CDR1 MDHEN and CDR2 SYDVKM. Trimming left V 8 bases short and J 1 base short, with 11 bases between. CDR3 residues: CASGYSTNTEAFF. The DNA of the CDR3 is TGTGCCAGCGGCTATAGTACGAACACTGAAGCTTTCTTT. Full variable domain (remainder filled in from reference TRBV28 and TRBJ1-1): DVKVTQSSRYLVKRTGEKVFLECVQDMDHENMFWYRQDPGLGLRLIYFSYDVKMKEKGDIPEGYSVSREKKERFSLILESASTNQTSMYLCASGYSTNTEAFFGQGTRLTVV.

The chain couples TRBV7-9 to TRBJ2-7; D is unclear. Germline V gives CDR1 SEHNR, CDR2 FQNEAQ (reference sequence). V lost 5 bases and J lost 4, with 9 bases in between. CDR3 length equals 12 residues. The CDR3 region is CASSVSSYEQYF. Here the CDR3 DNA reads TGTGCCAGCAGCGTCAGTTCTTACGAGCAGTACTTC.

This clonotype was counted at least ten times. The rearrangement joins TRBV12-3 or TRBV12-4 to TRBJ1-4, with TRBD1 identical over 8 bases. After removal of 4 bases from V and 8 bases from J, the junction contained 12 bases not matched to a gene. CDR3 length: 16 residues. CDR3 in amino acids: CASSSRPTGVGEKLFF. CDR3 nucleotide sequence: TGTGCCAGCAGTTCCCGACCGACAGGGGTTGGGGAAAAACTGTTTTTT.

This clonotype was recorded at least ten times. This chain uses TRBV25-1 with TRBJ2-4, with a tentative D call TRBD1 (5 bases). The V and J ends lost 6 bases and 3 bases respectively, with 9 bases between them. Germline CDR1 MGHDK, CDR2 SYGVNS. This CDR3 has 13 residues. CDR3 loop: CASRGPVKNIQYF. The CDR3 DNA reads as TGTGCCAGCAGGGGGCCGGTCAAAAACATTCAGTACTTC.

The chain uses TRBV28 and TRBJ1-3; no reliable D call. The length of the CDR3 is 15 residues. Germline-derived CDR1 and CDR2 are MDHEN and SYDVKM. V was clipped by 4 bases and J by 0 bases, with 10 bases between them. The CDR3 nucleotides read TGTGCCAGCAGTTCTTTCAGGATCTCTGGAAACACCATATATTTT. This translates into CASSSFRISGNTIYF.

In its sample, this clonotype was seen a few times. CDR3 sequence (DNA): TGCAGTGCTAGGGGCAGGCCGAACACCGGGGAGCTGTTTTTT. It translates to CSARGRPNTGELFF. J is TRBJ2-2 and V is TRBV20-1; D is undetermined. This CDR3 region has 14 residues. V was shortened by 3 bases and J by 0 bases, with 8 bases between the two germline ends. Germline-derived CDR1 and CDR2 are DFQATT and SNEGSKA (reference sequence).

This clonotype has at least ten counts. The V gene is TRBV9, the J gene TRBJ2-1, with TRBD2 matching 8 bases. The V gene end was trimmed by 1 base and the J gene end by 6 bases; junction bases not matched to a gene: 12. CDR3 size: 17 residues. Germline assignment: CDR1 SGDLS and CDR2 YYNGEE. In nucleotides, the CDR3 is TGTGCCAGCAGCGTACGTGAGCGGGAGAGGCGGCCCAATGAGCAGTTCTTC. This sequence encodes CASSVRERERRPNEQFF. The variable domain in full, completed from reference TRBV9 and TRBJ2-1, reads DSGVTQTPKHLITATGQRVTLRCSPRSGDLSVYWYQQSLDQGLQFLIQYYNGEERAKGNILERFSAQQFPDLHSELNLSSLELGDSALYFCASSVRERERRPNEQFFGPGTRLTVL.

This clonotype was seen repeatedly, ten times or more. This chain joins TRBV7-6 and TRBJ1-5, with 7 bases aligning to TRBD1. CDR3 length: 16 residues. Germline V gives CDR1 SGHVS, CDR2 FNYEAQ. V lost 5 bases to trimming and J lost 7 bases; unmatched junction nucleotides: 14. This CDR3 is CASSHRVGQGDQPQHF. CDR3 sequence (DNA): TGTGCCAGCAGCCACAGAGTGGGGCAGGGGGACCAGCCCCAGCATTTT. Looking up the rest from reference TRBV7-6 and TRBJ1-5 gives the full variable domain: GAGVSQSPRYKVTKRGQDVALRCDPISGHVSLYWYRQALGQGPEFLTYFNYEAQQDKSGLPNDRFSAERPEGSISTLTIQRTEQRDSAMYRCASSHRVGQGDQPQHFGDGTRLSIL.

The sample holds many counts of this clonotype. The chain joins TRBV6-5 to TRBJ2-7, with 7 bases matching TRBD1. This CDR3 region has 16 residues. With V trimmed by 0 bases and J by 6 bases, 11 bases remained unmatched. Germline assignment: CDR1 MNHEY and CDR2 SVGAGI. The CDR3 coding sequence is TGTGCCAGCAGTTACTCTACAGGGGTAGCGTCTGGCGAGCAGTACTTC. Protein sequence: CASSYSTGVASGEQYF.

This clonotype was seen more than once but under ten times. The rearrangement uses TRBV28 and TRBJ1-2; D is ambiguous. The CDR3 is 13 residues long. V lost 5 bases and J 4 bases, leaving 11 bases between the germline ends. Germline CDR1 and CDR2: MDHEN and SYDVKM. The CDR3 spells CASSLGSIYGYTF. The CDR3 DNA sequence: TGTGCCAGCAGTCTGGGGTCGATCTATGGCTACACCTTC.

The table lists this clonotype with many counts. This chain links TRBV11-2 with TRBJ2-5; 12 bases line up with TRBD1. Germline CDR1 is SGHAT and CDR2 is FQNNGV. With V trimmed by 0 bases and J by 5 bases, 1 base remained unmatched. The CDR3 consists of 15 residues. CDR3 region: CASSLDGTGGETQYF. Here the CDR3 DNA reads TGTGCCAGCAGCTTAGATGGGACAGGGGGCGAGACCCAGTACTTC.

This clonotype was seen only a few times. CDR3 residues: CSVGQASNQPQHF. The CDR3 region has the DNA TGCAGCGTAGGACAGGCCAGCAATCAGCCCCAGCATTTT. The chain couples TRBV29-1 to TRBJ1-5, with TRBD1 matching over 7 bases. This CDR3 is built from 13 residues. With V trimmed by 6 bases and J by 1 base, 3 bases remained unmatched. The germline CDR1 and CDR2 sequences are SQVTM and ANQGSEA. Full variable domain (outside the CDR3, taken from reference TRBV29-1 and TRBJ1-5): SAVISQKPSRDICQRGTSLTIQCQVDSQVTMMFWYRQQPGQSLTLIATANQGSEATYESGFVIDKFPISRPNLTFSTLTVSNMSPEDSSIYLCSVGQASNQPQHFGDGTRLSIL.

This clonotype was detected ten times or more. This rearrangement joins TRBV7-2 to TRBJ1-2, with D maybe TRBD1 (5 bases). V shed 3 bases and J shed 3 bases, with 11 bases lying between them. CDR1 is SGHTA and CDR2 is FQGNSA in the germline V gene. The CDR3 is 14 amino acids. This CDR3 reads CASSFFRDDYGYTF. The CDR3 DNA follows: TGTGCCAGCAGCTTCTTCAGGGACGACTATGGCTACACCTTC. The full variable domain, rest sourced from reference TRBV7-2 and TRBJ1-2, is GAGVSQSPSNKVTEKGKDVELRCDPISGHTALYWYRQSLGQGLEFLIYFQGNSAPDKSGLPSDRFSAERTGGSVSTLTIQRTQQEDSAVYLCASSFFRDDYGYTFGSGTRLTVV.

This clonotype has ten or more counts. The chain carries TRBV11-3 and TRBJ2-2; no clear D gene. Per germline, CDR1 SGHNT and CDR2 YENEEA. The CDR3 loop spans 19 amino acids. The V end lost 5 bases, the J end lost 2 bases, and 24 bases lay between the germline ends. CDR3 DNA: TGTGCCAGCAGCCTGTCAAGTGGTTTCCTGGGCCCAAACACCGGGGAGCTGTTTTTT. Translated: CASSLSSGFLGPNTGELFF. The complete variable domain, with remaining parts taken from reference TRBV11-3 and TRBJ2-2, reads EAGVVQSPRYKIIEKKQPVAFWCNPISGHNTLYWYLQNLGQGPELLIRYENEEAVDDSQLPKDRFSAERLKGVDSTLKIQPAELGDSAVYLCASSLSSGFLGPNTGELFFGEGSRLTVL.

The rearrangement links TRBV28 to TRBJ1-6; TRBD1 matches at 7 bases. Per the germline V gene, CDR1 is MDHEN and CDR2 is SYDVKM. The V and J ends lost 4 bases and 4 bases, in that order; junction bases with no gene match: 4. The CDR3 length is 15 residues. CDR3 residues: CASSSPGQYNSPLHF. CDR3 nucleotide sequence: TGTGCCAGCAGTTCCCCGGGACAGTATAATTCACCCCTCCACTTT.

Regarding this clonotype: With a much larger clone just one base away, this may be a read error. The CDR3 does not close with the conserved phenylalanine or tryptophan, likely indicating a read error. The rearrangement joins TRBV20-1 to TRBJ2-7; D unresolved. The germline gives CDR1 DFQATT, CDR2 SNEGSKA (reference sequence). The CDR3 has 11 amino acids. V gave up 3 bases and J gave up 4 bases, with 7 bases separating them. The CDR3, as DNA: TGCAGTGCTAGTGGCCAATACGAGCAGTACTCC. Its protein product is CSASGQYEQYS.

The V and J genes are TRBV28 and TRBJ2-4; D gene ambiguous. Germline V gene sequence: CDR1 MDHEN, CDR2 SYDVKM. The CDR3 runs 13 residues. Trimming pared 6 bases from V and 5 bases from J, leaving 11 bases between. Here the CDR3 DNA reads TGTGCCAGCAGCACGCCCCTTCAAAACATTCAGTACTTC. Protein: CASSTPLQNIQYF.

This clonotype was observed at least ten times. V gene TRBV15 combines with J gene TRBJ2-1; TRBD2 matches 9 bases. Germline V gene data show CDR1 as LNHNV and CDR2 as YYDKDF (reference sequence). The V and J ends lost 0 bases and 2 bases, in that order; junction bases with no gene match: 14. This CDR3 spans 20 amino acids. The CDR3 sequence: CATSRESSRATSGAYNEQFF. The DNA for the CDR3 is TGTGCCACCAGCAGAGAGTCTAGCCGCGCGACTAGCGGTGCCTACAATGAGCAGTTCTTC.

Ten or more counts support this clonotype. V and J are TRBV9 and TRBJ2-5; 12 bases fit TRBD2. The CDR3 totals 17 residues. Germline V gene data show CDR1 as SGDLS and CDR2 as YYNGEE. Trimming took 4 bases from V and 2 from J; bases not matched to a gene: 9. Written as DNA, the CDR3 is TGTGCCAGCAGCCTTGGGACTAGCGGGCCTATTCAAGAGACCCAGTACTTC. Its translation is CASSLGTSGPIQETQYF.